The 18 T cell receptor beta chains reported below all come from one sample, sequenced in a study of early T cells in non-severe SARS-CoV-2 infection. TCRdb called the 5' RACE reads again in MiXCR, with one record for every CDR3 protein. The sample records under 60,000 distinct CDR3 sequences, roughly 9.4% being singletons. The input for sequencing was whole blood, taken at baseline. These receptors were collected from an adult who was a healthcare worker with PCR-confirmed SARS-CoV-2 infection or an uninfected control (not recorded which).

This sequence joins TRBV6-2 or TRBV6-3 and TRBJ2-1, with 9 nucleotides matching TRBD1. Trimming took 6 bases from V and 7 from J; bases not matched to a gene: 10. The CDR3 is 15 amino acids. Germline CDR1 MNHEY, CDR2 SVGEGT. The CDR3 coding sequence is TGTGCCAGCAGCTCCGGGGACAGGGAATGGAATGAGCAGTTCTTC. Protein product: CASSSGDREWNEQFF.

V gene TRBV9 combines with J gene TRBJ2-1; D is uncertain. This CDR3 is built from 15 residues. V was clipped by 0 bases and J by 0 bases, with 7 bases between them. Germline CDR1 reads SGDLS; CDR2 reads YYNGEE. The CDR3 reads CASSVVSSSYNEQFF. Written as DNA, the CDR3 is TGTGCCAGCAGCGTAGTGTCGAGCTCCTACAATGAGCAGTTCTTC. The whole variable domain, filled in from reference TRBV9 and TRBJ2-1, reads DSGVTQTPKHLITATGQRVTLRCSPRSGDLSVYWYQQSLDQGLQFLIQYYNGEERAKGNILERFSAQQFPDLHSELNLSSLELGDSALYFCASSVVSSSYNEQFFGPGTRLTVL.

This chain connects TRBV6-5 to TRBJ2-1; 7 bases agree with TRBD1. The CDR3 spans 15 residues. Germline assignment: CDR1 MNHEY and CDR2 SVGAGI. V shed 6 bases and J 2 bases; nucleotides not matched to a gene: 7. In DNA, the CDR3 is TGTGCCAGCAGACTGACAGGGAATCCCTACAATGAGCAGTTCTTC. Protein product: CASRLTGNPYNEQFF.

The table lists this clonotype with many counts. The DNA of the CDR3 is TGCAGTGCCGACGGTGGTTATCAGGGCTACGAGCAGTACTTC. This translates into CSADGGYQGYEQYF. The chain is built from TRBV20-1 and TRBJ2-7; D perhaps matches TRBD1 (5 bases). The CDR3 sequence is 14 residues long. Looked up from germline, CDR1 is DFQATT and CDR2 is SNEGSKA (reference sequence). V was pared by 6 bases and J by 3 bases, with 18 bases between.

This sequence joins TRBV28 and TRBJ1-5; possibly TRBD1 for D (5 bases). The V and J ends lost 9 bases and 0 bases respectively, with 12 bases between them. CDR3 length: 14 residues. Germline CDR1 MDHEN, CDR2 SYDVKM. CDR3 protein: CASGLTDSNQPQHF. The CDR3 DNA follows: TGTGCCAGTGGCCTGACAGATAGCAATCAGCCCCAGCATTTT.

This clonotype was counted many times. The chain recombines TRBV24-1 with TRBJ1-5; D gene ambiguous. The germline gives CDR1 KGHDR, CDR2 SFDVKD. The CDR3 totals 14 residues. Trimming shortened V by 2 bases and J by 1 base, and 5 bases separated the two germline ends. As DNA, the CDR3 is TGTGCCACCAGTGATTGGTCGAGCAATCAGCCCCAGCATTTT. Amino acid sequence: CATSDWSSNQPQHF.

V usage is TRBV11-2 and J usage is TRBJ2-3; no firm D call. The CDR3 has 14 residues. The germline V and J ends were trimmed by 2 bases and 0 bases, with 6 bases remaining between them. Per the germline V gene, CDR1 is SGHAT and CDR2 is FQNNGV. In DNA, the CDR3 is TGTGCCAGCAGCTTAAGATCTAGCACAGATACGCAGTATTTT. Amino acid sequence: CASSLRSSTDTQYF.

This clonotype was observed a handful of times. This chain links TRBV7-2 with TRBJ1-1; the D is unclear. This CDR3 spans 14 amino acids. CDR1 is SGHTA, CDR2 FQGNSA, per germline. V was clipped by 4 bases and J by 0 bases, with 9 bases between them. CDR3 region: CASSSLRLNTEAFF. CDR3 DNA sequence: TGTGCCAGCAGCTCATTACGACTGAACACTGAAGCTTTCTTT.

The chain joins TRBV7-9 to TRBJ2-1, with D maybe TRBD1 (5 bases). Between the trimmed V and J ends, which lost 1 base and 7 bases, there was a span of 5 bases. Per the germline V gene, CDR1 is SEHNR and CDR2 is FQNEAQ (reference sequence). This CDR3 region has 12 residues. CDR3 loop: CASSLGQNEQFF. Written as DNA, the CDR3 is TGTGCCAGCAGCTTAGGACAGAATGAGCAGTTCTTC.

This clonotype was seen more than once but under ten times. A junction end diverges from the germline sequence, so it may reflect a read error. The CDR3 spells CASSIERTNQETQYF. CDR3 nucleotide sequence: TGTGCCAGCAGCATAGAGCGAACCAACCAAGAGACCCAGTACTTC. The chain recombines TRBV11-2 with TRBJ2-5; D is ambiguous. The germline V gene has CDR1 SGHAT and CDR2 FQNNGV. The CDR3 spans 15 residues.

Many counts were recorded for this clonotype. The chain combines TRBV7-7 with TRBJ2-3; 9 nucleotides line up with TRBD2. Trimming cost V 5 bases and J 5 bases; bases outside gene matches: 8. The length of the CDR3 is 15 residues. Looked up from germline, CDR1 is SSHAT and CDR2 is FNYEAQ (reference sequence). The CDR3 loop is CASSRAGGQGDTQYF. The CDR3 nucleotides are TGTGCCAGCAGCCGAGCGGGGGGCCAAGGAGATACGCAGTATTTT.

This clonotype was seen a handful of times. The chain employs TRBV10-3 and TRBJ2-3; D not certain. Germline V lookup: CDR1 ENHRY, CDR2 SYGVKD. The CDR3 contains 17 residues. V dropped 0 bases and J dropped 0 bases, with 13 bases sitting between them. In DNA, the CDR3 is TGTGCCATCAGTGAGTCGACCGGCGTCGGAAGCACAGATACGCAGTATTTT. It translates to CAISESTGVGSTDTQYF.

The chain is built from TRBV18 and TRBJ1-1, with D perhaps matching TRBD1 (6 bases). The CDR3 consists of 11 residues. Germline CDR1 is KGHSH and CDR2 is LQKENI. Trimming shortened V by 4 bases and J by 8 bases, and 8 bases separated the two germline ends. The CDR3 here is CASSQDREAFF. Here the CDR3 DNA reads TGTGCCAGCTCACAAGACAGGGAAGCTTTCTTT.

The CDR3 nucleotides are TGTGCCAGCAGTAGGGCGTATGGCTACACCTTC. Translating it yields CASSRAYGYTF. The chain joins TRBV12-3 or TRBV12-4 to TRBJ1-2; D is undetermined. This CDR3 contains 11 residues. V was shortened by 5 bases and J by 5 bases, with 6 bases between the two germline ends.

This clonotype was counted only a few times. V usage is TRBV2 and J usage is TRBJ2-3, with 8 bases fitting TRBD1. From germline, CDR1 is SNHLY and CDR2 FYNNEI. This CDR3 has 15 amino acids. With 6 bases clipped from V and 2 bases from J, the junction kept 7 bases outside the gene matches. CDR3 in DNA: TGTGCCAGCAGGACAGGGGATAGGGACACAGATACGCAGTATTTT. Translated, it gives CASRTGDRDTDTQYF.

V is TRBV4-2 and J is TRBJ2-2, with D possibly TRBD2 on 5 matching bases. Trimming pared 5 bases from V and 8 bases from J, leaving 12 bases between. This CDR3 contains 13 residues. Germline V CDR1 and CDR2: LGHNA, YNFKEQ. The DNA of the CDR3 is TGTGCCAGCAGCGTGACGGGATTTGGGGAGCTGTTTTTT. As protein: CASSVTGFGELFF.

The gene calls are TRBV7-9 and TRBJ2-2, with D possibly being TRBD2 (6 bases). V lost 7 bases, J lost 13 bases, and 19 bases lay in between. Germline CDR1 and CDR2: SEHNR and FQNEAQ (reference sequence). The CDR3 has 13 amino acids. The CDR3 nucleotides read TGTGCCAGCACCCAACTCCCCCTGACTAGGCTGTTTTTT. The encoded protein is CASTQLPLTRLFF.

A few counts support this clonotype. V gene TRBV29-1 combines with J gene TRBJ2-5, with D perhaps TRBD2 (7 bases). The CDR3 sequence is 13 residues long. The ends were cut back, 4 bases at V and 4 bases at J, with 13 bases in the middle. The germline V gene has CDR1 SQVTM and CDR2 ANQGSEA. The DNA for the CDR3 is TGCAGCGTTGGGGGGGGGCGCAGAGAGACCCAGTACTTC. Amino acid sequence: CSVGGGRRETQYF.